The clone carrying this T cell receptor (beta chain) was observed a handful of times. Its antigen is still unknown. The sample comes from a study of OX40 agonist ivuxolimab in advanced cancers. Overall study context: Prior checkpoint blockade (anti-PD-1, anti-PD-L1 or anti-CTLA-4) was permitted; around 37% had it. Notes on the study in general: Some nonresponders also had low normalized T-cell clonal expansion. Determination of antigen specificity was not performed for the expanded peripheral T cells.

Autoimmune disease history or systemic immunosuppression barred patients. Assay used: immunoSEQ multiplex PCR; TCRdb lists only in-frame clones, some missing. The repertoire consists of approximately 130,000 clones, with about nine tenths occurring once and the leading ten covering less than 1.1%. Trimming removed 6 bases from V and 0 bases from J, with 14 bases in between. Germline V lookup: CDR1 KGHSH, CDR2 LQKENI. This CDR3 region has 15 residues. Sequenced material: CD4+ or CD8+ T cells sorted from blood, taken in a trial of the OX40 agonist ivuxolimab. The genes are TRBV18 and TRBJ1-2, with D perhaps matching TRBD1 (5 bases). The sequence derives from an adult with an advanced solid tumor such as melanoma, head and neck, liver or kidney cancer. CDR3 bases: TGTGCCAGCTCTGGGACGGCCGGGCCTAACTATGGCTACACCTTC. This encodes CASSGTAGPNYGYTF.